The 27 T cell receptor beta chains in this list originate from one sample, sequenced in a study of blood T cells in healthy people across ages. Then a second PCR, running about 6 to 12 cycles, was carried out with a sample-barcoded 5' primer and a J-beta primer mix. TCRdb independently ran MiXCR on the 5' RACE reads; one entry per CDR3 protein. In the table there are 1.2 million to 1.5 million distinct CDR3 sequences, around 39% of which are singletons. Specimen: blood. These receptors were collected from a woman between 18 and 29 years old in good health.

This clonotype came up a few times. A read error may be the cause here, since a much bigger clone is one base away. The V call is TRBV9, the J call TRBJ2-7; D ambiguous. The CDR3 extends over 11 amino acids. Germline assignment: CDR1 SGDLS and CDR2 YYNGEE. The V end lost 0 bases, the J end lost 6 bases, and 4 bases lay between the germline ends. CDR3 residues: CASSVDGEQYF. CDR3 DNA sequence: TGTGCCAGCAGCGTAGACGGCGAGCAGTACTTC.

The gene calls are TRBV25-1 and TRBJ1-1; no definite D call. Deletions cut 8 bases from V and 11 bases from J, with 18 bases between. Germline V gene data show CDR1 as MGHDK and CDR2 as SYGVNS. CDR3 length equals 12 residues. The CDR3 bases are TGTGCCAGCGGAAAGACGGGGTCTGGGGCTTTCTTT. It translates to CASGKTGSGAFF.

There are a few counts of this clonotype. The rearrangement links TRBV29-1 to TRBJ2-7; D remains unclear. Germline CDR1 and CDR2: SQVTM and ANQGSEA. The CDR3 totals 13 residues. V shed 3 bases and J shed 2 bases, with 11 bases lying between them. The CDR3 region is CSVEDFTPYEQYF. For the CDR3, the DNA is TGCAGCGTTGAGGATTTTACCCCCTACGAGCAGTACTTC.

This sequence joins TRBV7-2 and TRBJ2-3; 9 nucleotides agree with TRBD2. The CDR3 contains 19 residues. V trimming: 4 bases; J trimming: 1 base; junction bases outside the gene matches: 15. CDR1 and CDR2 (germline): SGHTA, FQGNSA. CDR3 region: CASSSVFKAAGGRTDTQYF. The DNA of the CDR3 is TGTGCCAGCAGCTCAGTGTTTAAGGCGGCGGGAGGGCGCACAGATACGCAGTATTTT.

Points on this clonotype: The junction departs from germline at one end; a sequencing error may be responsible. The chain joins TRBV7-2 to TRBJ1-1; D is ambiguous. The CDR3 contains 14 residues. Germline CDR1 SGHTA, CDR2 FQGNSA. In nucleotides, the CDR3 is TGTGCCAGCACCATTAGCCAACAGAACACTGAAGCTTTTTTT. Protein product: CASTISQQNTEAFF.

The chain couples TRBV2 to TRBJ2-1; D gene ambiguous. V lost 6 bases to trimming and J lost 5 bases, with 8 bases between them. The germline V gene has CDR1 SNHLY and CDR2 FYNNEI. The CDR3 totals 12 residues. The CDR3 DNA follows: TGTGCCAGCAGCGGACCAAACAATGAGCAGTTCTTC. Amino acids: CASSGPNNEQFF.

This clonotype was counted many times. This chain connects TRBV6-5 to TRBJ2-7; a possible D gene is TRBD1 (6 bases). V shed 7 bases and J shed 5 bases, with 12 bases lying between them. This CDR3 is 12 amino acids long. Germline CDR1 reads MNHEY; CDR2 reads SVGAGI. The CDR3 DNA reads TGTGCCAGCACCACAGGGTTCAACGAGCAGTACTTC. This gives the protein CASTTGFNEQYF.

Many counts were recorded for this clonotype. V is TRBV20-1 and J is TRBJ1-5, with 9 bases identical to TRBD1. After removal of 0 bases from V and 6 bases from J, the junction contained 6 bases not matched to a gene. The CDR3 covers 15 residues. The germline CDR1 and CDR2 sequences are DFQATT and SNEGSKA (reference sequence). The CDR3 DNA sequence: TGCAGTGCTAGAGAAACCGGGACAGGGACTCAGCCCCAGCATTTT. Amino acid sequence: CSARETGTGTQPQHF.

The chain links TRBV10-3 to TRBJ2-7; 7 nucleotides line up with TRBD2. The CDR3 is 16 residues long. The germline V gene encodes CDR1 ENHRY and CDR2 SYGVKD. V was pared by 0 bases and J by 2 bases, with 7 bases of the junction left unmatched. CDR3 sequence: CAISESSGRGTYEQYF. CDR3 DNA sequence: TGTGCCATCAGTGAGTCGTCCGGGCGGGGGACCTACGAGCAGTACTTC.

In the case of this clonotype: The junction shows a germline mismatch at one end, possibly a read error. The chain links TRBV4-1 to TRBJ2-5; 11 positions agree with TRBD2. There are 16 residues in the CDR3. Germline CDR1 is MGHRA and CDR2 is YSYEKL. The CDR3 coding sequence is TGCGCCAGCAGCCTCGCGACTAGCGGGGTAAAAGAGACCCGGTACTTC. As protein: CASSLATSGVKETRYF.

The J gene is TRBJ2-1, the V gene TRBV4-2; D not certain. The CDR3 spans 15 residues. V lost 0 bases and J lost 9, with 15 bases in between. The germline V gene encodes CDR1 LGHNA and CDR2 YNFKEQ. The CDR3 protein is CASSQDESRIAEQFF. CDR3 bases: TGTGCCAGCAGCCAAGATGAAAGCAGGATTGCTGAGCAGTTCTTC.

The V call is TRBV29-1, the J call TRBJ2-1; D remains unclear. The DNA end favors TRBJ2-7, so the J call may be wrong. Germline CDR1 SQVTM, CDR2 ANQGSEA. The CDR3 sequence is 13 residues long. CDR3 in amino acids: CSVGGISYNEQYF. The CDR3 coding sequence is TGCAGCGTTGGGGGAATCTCCTACAATGAGCAGTACTTC.

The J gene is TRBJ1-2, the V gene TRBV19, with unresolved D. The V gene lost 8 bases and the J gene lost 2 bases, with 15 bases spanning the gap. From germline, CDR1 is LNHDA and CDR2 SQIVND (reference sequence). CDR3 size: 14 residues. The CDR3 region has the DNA TGTGCCAGTCACCCCTCCGACGGCAACTATGGCTACACCTTC. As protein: CASHPSDGNYGYTF. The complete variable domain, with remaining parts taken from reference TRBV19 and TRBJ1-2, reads DGGITQSPKYLFRKEGQNVTLSCEQNLNHDAMYWYRQDPGQGLRLIYYSQIVNDFQKGDIAEGYSVSREKKESFPLTVTSAQKNPTAFYLCASHPSDGNYGYTFGSGTRLTVV.

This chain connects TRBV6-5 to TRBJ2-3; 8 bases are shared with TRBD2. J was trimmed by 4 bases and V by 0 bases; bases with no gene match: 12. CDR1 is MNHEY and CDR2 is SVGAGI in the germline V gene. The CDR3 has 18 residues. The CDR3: CASSYSTALAGGADTQYF. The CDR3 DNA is TGTGCCAGCAGTTACTCGACAGCCTTGGCGGGGGGTGCAGATACGCAGTATTTT.

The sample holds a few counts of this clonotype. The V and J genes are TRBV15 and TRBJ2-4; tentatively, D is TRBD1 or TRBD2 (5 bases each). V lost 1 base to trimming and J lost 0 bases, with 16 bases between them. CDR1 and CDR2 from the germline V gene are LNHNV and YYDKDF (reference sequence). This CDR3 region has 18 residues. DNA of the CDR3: TGTGCCACCAGCAGAGCTTGGGACGGCACACTAGCCAAAAACATTCAGTACTTC. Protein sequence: CATSRAWDGTLAKNIQYF.

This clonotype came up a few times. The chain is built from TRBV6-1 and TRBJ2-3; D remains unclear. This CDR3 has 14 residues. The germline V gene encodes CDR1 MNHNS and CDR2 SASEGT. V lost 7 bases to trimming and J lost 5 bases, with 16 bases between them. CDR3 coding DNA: TGTGCCAGCAAAGGGCAGCATAGTTTAGATACGCAGTATTTT. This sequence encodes CASKGQHSLDTQYF.

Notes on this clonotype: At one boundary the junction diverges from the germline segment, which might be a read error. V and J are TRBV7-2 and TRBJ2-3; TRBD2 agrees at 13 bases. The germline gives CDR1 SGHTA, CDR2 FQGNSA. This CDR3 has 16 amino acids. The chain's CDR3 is CASSRRTSGSGDRQYF. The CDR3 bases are TGTGCCAGCAGCCGGAGGACTAGCGGGAGCGGCGATAGGCAGTATTTT.

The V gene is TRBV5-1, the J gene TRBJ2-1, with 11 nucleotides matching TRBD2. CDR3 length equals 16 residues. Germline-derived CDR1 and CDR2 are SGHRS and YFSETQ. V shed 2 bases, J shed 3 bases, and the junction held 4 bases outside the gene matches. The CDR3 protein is CASSLPTSGNYNEQFF. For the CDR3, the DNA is TGCGCCAGCAGCTTACCGACTAGCGGGAACTACAATGAGCAGTTCTTC.

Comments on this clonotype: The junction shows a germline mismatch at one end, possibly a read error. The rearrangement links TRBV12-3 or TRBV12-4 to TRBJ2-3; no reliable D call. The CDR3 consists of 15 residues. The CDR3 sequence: CASSFGAVRADTQYF. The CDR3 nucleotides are TGTGCCAGCAGTTTTGGAGCAGTGAGAGCAGATACGCAATATTTT.

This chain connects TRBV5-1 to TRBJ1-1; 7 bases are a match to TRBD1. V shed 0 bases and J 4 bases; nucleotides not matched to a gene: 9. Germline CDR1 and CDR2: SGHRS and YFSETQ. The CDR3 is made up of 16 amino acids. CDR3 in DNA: TGCGCCAGCAGCTTGGCCCCGGGACAGCAAGGCACTGAAGCTTTCTTT. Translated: CASSLAPGQQGTEAFF.

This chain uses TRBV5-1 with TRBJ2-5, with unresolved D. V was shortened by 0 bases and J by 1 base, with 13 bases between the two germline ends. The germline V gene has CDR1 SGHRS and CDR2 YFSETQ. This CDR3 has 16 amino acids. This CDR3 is CASSLGVFGIQETQYF. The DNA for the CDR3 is TGCGCCAGCAGCTTGGGTGTTTTTGGGATCCAAGAGACCCAGTACTTC.

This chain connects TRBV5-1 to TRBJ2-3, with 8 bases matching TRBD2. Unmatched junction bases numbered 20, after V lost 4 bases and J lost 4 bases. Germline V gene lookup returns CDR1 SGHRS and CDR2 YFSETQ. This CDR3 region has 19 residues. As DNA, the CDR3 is TGCGCCAGCAGCACCTCCCCGGGGGGGGTAATAAGAGTGCCAGATACGCAGTATTTT. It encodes CASSTSPGGVIRVPDTQYF.

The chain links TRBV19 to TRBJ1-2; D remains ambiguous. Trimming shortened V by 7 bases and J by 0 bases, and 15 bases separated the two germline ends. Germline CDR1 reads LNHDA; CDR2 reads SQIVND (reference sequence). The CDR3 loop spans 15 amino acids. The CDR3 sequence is CASNPQTGSNYGYTF. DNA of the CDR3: TGTGCCAGTAATCCCCAGACGGGCTCTAACTATGGCTACACCTTC.

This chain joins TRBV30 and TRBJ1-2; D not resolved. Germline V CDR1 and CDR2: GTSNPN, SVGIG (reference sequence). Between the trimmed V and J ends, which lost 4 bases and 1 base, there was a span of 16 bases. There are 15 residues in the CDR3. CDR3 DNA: TGTGCCTGGACCCCCTCACCGACGGATAACTATGGCTACACCTTC. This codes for CAWTPSPTDNYGYTF.

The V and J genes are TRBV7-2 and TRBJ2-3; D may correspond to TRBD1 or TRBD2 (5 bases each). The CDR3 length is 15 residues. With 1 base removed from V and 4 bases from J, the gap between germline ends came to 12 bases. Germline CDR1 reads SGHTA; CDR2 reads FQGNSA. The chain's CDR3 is CASSLVGRGADTQYF. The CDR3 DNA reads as TGTGCCAGCAGCTTAGTAGGGAGAGGGGCAGATACGCAGTATTTT.

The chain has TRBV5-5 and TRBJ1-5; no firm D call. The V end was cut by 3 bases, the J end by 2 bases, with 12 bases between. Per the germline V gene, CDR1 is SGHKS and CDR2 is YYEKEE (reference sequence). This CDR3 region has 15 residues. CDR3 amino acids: CASSSPINGNQPQHF. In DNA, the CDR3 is TGTGCCAGCAGCTCACCGATCAATGGCAATCAGCCCCAGCATTTT. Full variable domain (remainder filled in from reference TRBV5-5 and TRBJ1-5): DAGVTQSPTHLIKTRGQQVTLRCSPISGHKSVSWYQQVLGQGPQFIFQYYEKEERGRGNFPDRFSARQFPNYSSELNVNALLLGDSALYLCASSSPINGNQPQHFGDGTRLSIL.

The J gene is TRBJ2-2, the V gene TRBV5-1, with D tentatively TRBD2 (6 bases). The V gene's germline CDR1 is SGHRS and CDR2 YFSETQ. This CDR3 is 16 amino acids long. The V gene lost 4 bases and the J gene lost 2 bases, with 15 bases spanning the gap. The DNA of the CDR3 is TGCGCCAGCAGCCCGGGACTTTCCGCTAACACCGGGGAGCTGTTTTTT. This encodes CASSPGLSANTGELFF.